One sample yielded the 21 T cell receptor beta chains listed below, sequenced in a study of identical twins. MiXCR, run by TCRdb on the 5' RACE reads, gives a single entry per CDR3 protein. The sample lists roughly 290,000 distinct CDR3 sequences, approximately 8% occurring once. Separately, the same data were catalogued under a study of yellow fever vaccine responses in identical twins.

The sequenced sample was memory (CD45RO+) T cells sorted from blood. These receptors originate from a woman aged 18-29 years in good health.

This clonotype was seen a handful of times. The chain is built from TRBV3-1 and TRBJ2-1; D is perhaps TRBD2 (7 bases). Germline CDR1 LGHDT, CDR2 YNNKEL (reference sequence). The V gene lost 1 base and the J gene lost 1 base, with 17 bases spanning the gap. The CDR3 spans 18 residues. The CDR3 nucleotides read TGTGCCAGCAGCCAAGGCGCGGGGGCGAGTCGATCCTACAATGAGCAGTTCTTC. Protein: CASSQGAGASRSYNEQFF.

A few counts support this clonotype. DNA of the CDR3: TGCGCCAGCAGCTCCAGACTAGCGGGGGAATACGGGGAGCTGTTTTTT. It is translated as CASSSRLAGEYGELFF. The chain joins TRBV5-1 to TRBJ2-2; 12 nucleotides match TRBD2. Per germline, CDR1 SGHRS and CDR2 YFSETQ. The CDR3 spans 16 residues. Germline trimming cut 3 bases from V and 7 bases from J; bases unmatched to any gene: 7.

The chain uses TRBV20-1 and TRBJ2-7, with D possibly being TRBD2 (5 bases). Trimming left V 1 base short and J 0 bases short, with 19 bases between. This CDR3 contains 17 residues. CDR1 is DFQATT and CDR2 is SNEGSKA in the germline V gene (reference sequence). CDR3 coding DNA: TGCAGTGCTAGAGCCGCTTCCCTAGCAGGCAGCTCCTACGAGCAGTACTTC. Protein: CSARAASLAGSSYEQYF.

The sample holds many counts of this clonotype. The chain carries TRBV12-3 or TRBV12-4 and TRBJ1-6; TRBD1 is a possible D gene (6 bases). CDR3 length: 14 residues. The V and J ends lost 4 bases and 9 bases respectively, with 13 bases between them. For the CDR3, the DNA is TGTGCCAGCAGTTGGGGGCAGCTGGGTTCACCCCTCCACTTT. This gives the protein CASSWGQLGSPLHF.

In this sample, this clonotype turned up many times. The V gene is TRBV2, the J gene TRBJ2-3; D remains ambiguous. Germline V CDR1 and CDR2: SNHLY, FYNNEI. Trimming shortened V by 3 bases and J by 0 bases, and 10 bases separated the two germline ends. This CDR3 comprises 15 residues. The CDR3 nucleotides are TGTGCCAGCAGTGACGGGTTGTACAGCACAGATACGCAGTATTTT. Encoded protein: CASSDGLYSTDTQYF. The full variable domain, its missing parts supplied by reference TRBV2 and TRBJ2-3, is EPEVTQTPSHQVTQMGQEVILRCVPISNHLYFYWYRQILGQKVEFLVSFYNNEISEKSEIFDDQFSVERPDGSNFTLKIRSTKLEDSAMYFCASSDGLYSTDTQYFGPGTRLTVL.

This sequence joins TRBV7-9 and TRBJ1-1, with D perhaps TRBD1 (6 bases). The germline V gene has CDR1 SEHNR and CDR2 FQNEAQ (reference sequence). The V and J ends lost 5 bases and 1 base respectively, with 11 bases between them. The CDR3 totals 14 residues. The CDR3: CASSQKTGNTEAFF. The CDR3 nucleotides are TGTGCCAGCAGCCAAAAGACAGGGAACACTGAAGCTTTCTTT.

This clonotype was seen ten or more times. This chain uses TRBV5-8 with TRBJ2-7, with a possible D match to TRBD2 (6 bases). Germline V lookup: CDR1 SGHTS, CDR2 YDEGEE. There are 16 residues in the CDR3. V lost 2 bases and J lost 3, with 18 bases in between. The CDR3 nucleotides are TGTGCCAGCAGCTTACCCAAATGGGGTAGCGGCTACGAGCAGTACTTC. It translates to CASSLPKWGSGYEQYF.

This clonotype was counted only a few times. The chain carries TRBV28 and TRBJ1-2; D uncertain. This CDR3 comprises 15 residues. Germline CDR1 reads MDHEN; CDR2 reads SYDVKM. The V end was cut by 3 bases, the J end by 0 bases, with 11 bases between. The CDR3 DNA sequence: TGTGCCAGCAGTTTGGTCCAGGTTACTAACTATGGCTACACCTTC. It translates to CASSLVQVTNYGYTF.

There are a few counts of this clonotype. This rearrangement joins TRBV11-2 to TRBJ2-1; 9 bases fit TRBD2. Trimming removed 3 bases from V and 12 bases from J; junction bases left unmatched: 12. The V gene's germline CDR1 is SGHAT and CDR2 FQNNGV. CDR3 length: 15 residues. The CDR3 is CASSFVASETSGQFF. DNA of the CDR3: TGTGCCAGCAGCTTTGTGGCTTCCGAGACTAGCGGGCAGTTCTTC.

This clonotype was observed a few times. V is TRBV2 and J is TRBJ2-1; TRBD2 matches 7 bases. Germline trimming cut 1 base from V and 0 bases from J; bases unmatched to any gene: 15. The CDR3 has 20 amino acids. CDR1 SNHLY and CDR2 FYNNEI come from the germline V gene. This CDR3 is CASSEGEGLTPRRSYNEQFF. CDR3 coding DNA: TGTGCCAGCAGTGAAGGGGAGGGGCTAACCCCCAGACGCTCCTACAATGAGCAGTTCTTC.

This clonotype appeared a few times. This chain uses TRBV2 with TRBJ2-5; TRBD1 aligns across 12 bases. V trimming: 3 bases; J trimming: 4 bases; junction bases outside the gene matches: 12. Germline-derived CDR1 and CDR2 are SNHLY and FYNNEI. The CDR3 consists of 18 residues. CDR3 nucleotides: TGTGCCAGCAGTGACGGAGGGGACAGGGGGCGAGGCCGAGAGACCCAGTACTTC. It yields the protein CASSDGGDRGRGRETQYF.

This clonotype occurred many times. The chain employs TRBV4-1 and TRBJ2-1; D ambiguous. CDR3 length equals 16 residues. Trimming left V 3 bases short and J 0 bases short, with 12 bases between. Germline V gene data show CDR1 as MGHRA and CDR2 as YSYEKL. CDR3 protein: CASSQSRLSSYNEQFF. The CDR3, as DNA: TGCGCCAGCAGCCAGAGTAGGTTGAGCTCCTACAATGAGCAGTTCTTC.

The chain has TRBV27 and TRBJ2-1; the D call may be TRBD1 or TRBD2 (6 bases each). Germline V CDR1 and CDR2: MNHEY, SMNVEV (reference sequence). This CDR3 contains 15 residues. Trimming took off 8 bases at V and 5 bases at J, with 19 bases between the two ends. CDR3 DNA sequence: TGTGCCAGCCAAATATTGGGGGGCCGGGACAATGAGCAGTTCTTC. Its protein product is CASQILGGRDNEQFF.

This clonotype came up a few times. The rearrangement joins TRBV7-9 to TRBJ2-7; TRBD1 might be the D (6 bases). The CDR3 runs to 13 residues. CDR1 and CDR2 from the germline V gene are SEHNR and FQNEAQ (reference sequence). The germline V and J ends were trimmed by 3 bases and 1 base, with 7 bases remaining between them. The CDR3 nucleotides are TGTGCCAGCAGCTTTGGACAGTCCTACGAGCAGTACTTC. Encoded protein: CASSFGQSYEQYF.

This clonotype was counted between two and nine times. This chain joins TRBV19 and TRBJ2-1, with 8 nucleotides matching TRBD1. Germline-derived CDR1 and CDR2 are LNHDA and SQIVND (reference sequence). The CDR3 runs to 15 residues. Germline trimming cut 6 bases from V and 3 bases from J; bases unmatched to any gene: 7. CDR3 sequence: CASRERDRYYNEQFF. CDR3 sequence (DNA): TGTGCCAGTAGAGAACGGGACAGGTACTACAATGAGCAGTTCTTC.

This clonotype was recorded many times. This sequence joins TRBV5-1 and TRBJ2-5; no definite D call. Per the germline V gene, CDR1 is SGHRS and CDR2 is YFSETQ. The CDR3 contains 13 residues. Trimming stripped 4 bases from V and 4 bases from J, with 11 bases between. The CDR3 loop is CASSKTRGETQYF. The CDR3 DNA reads as TGCGCCAGCAGCAAGACGCGAGGAGAGACCCAGTACTTC.

This clonotype showed up just a few times. The rearrangement uses TRBV20-1 and TRBJ2-1; a possible D gene is TRBD1 (6 bases). Trimming removed 4 bases at V and 7 bases at J, with 11 bases between. The CDR3 covers 12 residues. Germline V gives CDR1 DFQATT, CDR2 SNEGSKA (reference sequence). The CDR3 spells CSANQGPNEQFF. In nucleotides, the CDR3 is TGCAGTGCTAACCAGGGGCCTAATGAGCAGTTCTTC.

This clonotype came up many times. The genes are TRBV12-3 or TRBV12-4 and TRBJ2-5; D remains ambiguous. The CDR3 has 11 amino acids. The ends were cut back, 5 bases at V and 5 bases at J, with 6 bases in the middle. The CDR3 spells CASSVGETQYF. The CDR3 nucleotides are TGTGCCAGCAGTGTCGGGGAGACCCAGTACTTC.

This clonotype was seen repeatedly, ten times or more. The chain joins TRBV7-2 to TRBJ2-2; no clear D gene. CDR1 and CDR2 from the germline V gene are SGHTA and FQGNSA. This CDR3 comprises 13 residues. V was shortened by 5 bases and J by 4 bases, with 8 bases between the two germline ends. The CDR3 DNA sequence: TGTGCCAGCAGCCGAGTAACCACCGGGGAGCTGTTTTTT. The encoded protein is CASSRVTTGELFF.

This clonotype showed up many times. V usage is TRBV2 and J usage is TRBJ1-5, with unresolved D. Trimming left V 7 bases short and J 0 bases short, with 13 bases between. The CDR3 covers 15 residues. Germline CDR1 is SNHLY and CDR2 is FYNNEI. The CDR3 DNA reads as TGTGCCAGCAACTTAGAAGGGAGTAGCAATCAGCCCCAGCATTTT. It specifies CASNLEGSSNQPQHF.

This clonotype was seen repeatedly, ten times or more. This sequence joins TRBV12-3 or TRBV12-4 and TRBJ2-3; D not resolved. The V gene lost 3 bases and the J gene lost 2 bases, with 9 bases spanning the gap. There are 14 residues in the CDR3. CDR3 sequence: CASSFGEYTDTQYF. CDR3 sequence (DNA): TGTGCCAGCAGTTTCGGCGAGTACACAGATACGCAGTATTTT.